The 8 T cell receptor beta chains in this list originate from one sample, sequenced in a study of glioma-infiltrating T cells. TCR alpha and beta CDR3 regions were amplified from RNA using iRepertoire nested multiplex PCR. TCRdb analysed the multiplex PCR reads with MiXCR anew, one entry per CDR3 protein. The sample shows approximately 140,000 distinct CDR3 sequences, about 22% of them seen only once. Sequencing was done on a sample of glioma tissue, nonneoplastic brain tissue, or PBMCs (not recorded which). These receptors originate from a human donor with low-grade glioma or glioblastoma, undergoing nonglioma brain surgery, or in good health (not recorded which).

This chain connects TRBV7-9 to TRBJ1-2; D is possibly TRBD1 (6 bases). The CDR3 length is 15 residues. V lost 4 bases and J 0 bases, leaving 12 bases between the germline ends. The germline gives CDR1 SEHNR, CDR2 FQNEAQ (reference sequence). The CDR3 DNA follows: TGTGCCAGCAGCTCAGCCACAGGGACTAACTATGGCTACACCTTC. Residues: CASSSATGTNYGYTF. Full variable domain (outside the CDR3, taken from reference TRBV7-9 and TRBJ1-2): DTGVSQNPRHKITKRGQNVTFRCDPISEHNRLYWYRQTLGQGPEFLTYFQNEAQLEKSRLLSDRFSAERPKGSFSTLEIQRTEQGDSAMYLCASSSATGTNYGYTFGSGTRLTVV.

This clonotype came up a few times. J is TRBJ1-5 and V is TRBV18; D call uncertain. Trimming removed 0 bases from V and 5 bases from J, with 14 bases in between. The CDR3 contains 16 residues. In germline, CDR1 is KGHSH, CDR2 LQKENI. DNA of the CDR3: TGTGCCAGCTCACCACCGAGAGGGCGGGAAGATCAGCCCCAGCATTTT. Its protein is CASSPPRGREDQPQHF.

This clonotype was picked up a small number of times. DNA for the CDR3: TGTGCCTGCCGGACTACCTCGAGGTCTTCAGATACGCAGTATTTT. Amino acids: CACRTTSRSSDTQYF. The genes are TRBV25-1 and TRBJ2-3, with D possibly matching TRBD2 (6 bases). CDR1 is MGHDK and CDR2 is SYGVNS in the germline V gene. The germline V and J ends were trimmed by 11 bases and 4 bases, with 22 bases remaining between them. CDR3 length: 15 residues.

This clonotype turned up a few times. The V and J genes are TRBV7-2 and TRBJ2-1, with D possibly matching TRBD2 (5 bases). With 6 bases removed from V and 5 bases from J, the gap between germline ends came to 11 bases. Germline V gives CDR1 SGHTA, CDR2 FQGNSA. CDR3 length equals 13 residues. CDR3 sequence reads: CASREGPNNEQFF. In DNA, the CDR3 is TGTGCCAGCAGAGAGGGCCCAAACAATGAGCAGTTCTTC.

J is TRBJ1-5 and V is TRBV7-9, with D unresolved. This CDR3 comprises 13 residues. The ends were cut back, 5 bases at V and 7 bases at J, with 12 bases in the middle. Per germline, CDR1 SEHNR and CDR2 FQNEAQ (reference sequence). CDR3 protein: CASSLSFGQPQHF. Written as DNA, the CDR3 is TGTGCCAGCAGCCTCTCCTTCGGACAGCCCCAGCATTTT.

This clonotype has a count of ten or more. The CDR3 DNA reads as TGTGCCAGCAGCTTAGGGACTAGGGACACCGGGGAGCTGTTTTTT. It is translated as CASSLGTRDTGELFF. This rearrangement joins TRBV7-2 to TRBJ2-2; 7 bases line up with TRBD2. Germline lookup yields CDR1 SGHTA and CDR2 FQGNSA. V gave up 1 base and J gave up 3 bases; unmatched junction bases: 2. The CDR3 spans 15 residues.

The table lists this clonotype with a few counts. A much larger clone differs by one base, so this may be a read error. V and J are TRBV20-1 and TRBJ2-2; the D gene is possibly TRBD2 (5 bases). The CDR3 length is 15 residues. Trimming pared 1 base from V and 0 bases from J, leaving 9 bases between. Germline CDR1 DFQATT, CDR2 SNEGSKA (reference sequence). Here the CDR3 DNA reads TGCAGTGCTAGAGGCGACGGGGCGAACACCGGGGAGCTGTTTTTT. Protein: CSARGDGANTGELFF.

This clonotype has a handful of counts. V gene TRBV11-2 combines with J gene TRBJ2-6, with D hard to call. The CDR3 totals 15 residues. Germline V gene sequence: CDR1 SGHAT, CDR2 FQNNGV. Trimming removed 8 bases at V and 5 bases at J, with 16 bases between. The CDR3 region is CASRSDRRWANVLTF. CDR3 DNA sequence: TGTGCCAGCCGCTCCGACCGCCGATGGGCCAACGTCCTGACTTTC.